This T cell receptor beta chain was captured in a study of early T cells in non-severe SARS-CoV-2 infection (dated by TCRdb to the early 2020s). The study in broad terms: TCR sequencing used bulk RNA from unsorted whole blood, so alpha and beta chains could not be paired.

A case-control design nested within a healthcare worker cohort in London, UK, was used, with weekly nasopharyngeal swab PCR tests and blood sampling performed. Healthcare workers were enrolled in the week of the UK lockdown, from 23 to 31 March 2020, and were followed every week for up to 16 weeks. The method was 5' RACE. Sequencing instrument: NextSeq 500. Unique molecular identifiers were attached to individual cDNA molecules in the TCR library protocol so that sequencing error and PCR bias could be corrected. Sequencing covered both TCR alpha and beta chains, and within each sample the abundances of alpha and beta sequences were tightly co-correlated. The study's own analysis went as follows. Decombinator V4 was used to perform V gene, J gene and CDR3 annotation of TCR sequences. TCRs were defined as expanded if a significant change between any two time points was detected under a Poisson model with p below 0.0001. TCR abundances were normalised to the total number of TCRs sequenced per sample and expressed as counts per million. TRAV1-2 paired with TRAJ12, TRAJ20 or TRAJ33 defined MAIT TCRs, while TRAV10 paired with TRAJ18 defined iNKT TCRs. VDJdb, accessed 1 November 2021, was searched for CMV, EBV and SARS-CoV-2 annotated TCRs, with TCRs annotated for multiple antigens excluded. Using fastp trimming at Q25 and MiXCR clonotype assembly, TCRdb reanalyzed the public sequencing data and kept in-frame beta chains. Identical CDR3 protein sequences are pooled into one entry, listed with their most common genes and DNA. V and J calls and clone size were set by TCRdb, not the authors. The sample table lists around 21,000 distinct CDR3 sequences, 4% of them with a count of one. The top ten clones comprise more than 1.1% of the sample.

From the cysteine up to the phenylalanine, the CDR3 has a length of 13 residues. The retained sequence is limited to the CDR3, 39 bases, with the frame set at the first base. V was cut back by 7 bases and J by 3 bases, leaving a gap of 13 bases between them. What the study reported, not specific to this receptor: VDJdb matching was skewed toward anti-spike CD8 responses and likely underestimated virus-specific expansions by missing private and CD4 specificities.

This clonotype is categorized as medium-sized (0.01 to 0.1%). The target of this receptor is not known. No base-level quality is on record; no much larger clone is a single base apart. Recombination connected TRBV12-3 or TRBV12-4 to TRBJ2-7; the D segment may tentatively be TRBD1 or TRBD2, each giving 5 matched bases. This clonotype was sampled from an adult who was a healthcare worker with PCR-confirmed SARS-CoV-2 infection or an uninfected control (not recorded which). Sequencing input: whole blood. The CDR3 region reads CASTRDALYEQYF. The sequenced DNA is TGTGCCAGCACCCGGGACGCCCTCTACGAGCAGTACTTC.